Listed here are 25 T cell receptor beta chains from one sample, sequenced in a study of identical twins. TCRdb reprocessed the 5' RACE reads with MiXCR, giving one entry per CDR3 protein. The sample shows around 650,000 distinct CDR3 sequences, around 7.4% of them seen only once. The data were also submitted as part of a second study, on yellow fever vaccine responses in identical twins.

The sequenced sample was PBMCs. These receptor sequences come from a woman aged 18-29 years in good health.

This clonotype was found many times. The V call is TRBV12-3 or TRBV12-4, the J call TRBJ2-7; D unresolved. The CDR3 runs 14 residues. V lost 1 base to trimming and J lost 4 bases, with 11 bases between them. The CDR3 is CASSLERPPYEQYF. The CDR3 DNA is TGTGCCAGCAGTTTAGAACGGCCCCCTTACGAGCAGTACTTC.

This sequence joins TRBV11-2 and TRBJ2-3; D perhaps matches TRBD1 (6 bases). The length of the CDR3 is 19 residues. Germline V CDR1 and CDR2: SGHAT, FQNNGV. Deletions cut 0 bases from V and 5 bases from J, with 24 bases between. The CDR3 sequence is CASSLEHRATVFGRDTQYF. CDR3 nucleotides: TGTGCCAGCAGCTTAGAGCACAGGGCGACGGTCTTCGGAAGAGATACGCAGTATTTT.

The table lists this clonotype with many counts. The chain's CDR3 is CASSQVGARSGGYTF. The CDR3 nucleotides are TGTGCCAGCAGCCAAGTAGGGGCCCGCTCGGGGGGCTACACCTTC. J is TRBJ1-2 and V is TRBV14, with D perhaps matching TRBD1 (5 bases). The CDR3 spans 15 residues. The germline gives CDR1 SGHDN, CDR2 FVKESK. Trimming removed 1 base from V and 8 bases from J, with 17 bases in between.

This clonotype appeared many times. The chain has TRBV12-3 or TRBV12-4 and TRBJ2-7; TRBD2 might be the D (6 bases). Deletions cut 1 base from V and 12 bases from J, with 16 bases between. The CDR3 contains 13 residues. The CDR3 coding sequence is TGTGCCAGCAGTTTAGGGGGGACTGGAAAAGGGTACTTC. Translated: CASSLGGTGKGYF.

The chain uses TRBV2 and TRBJ2-1; TRBD2 matches 10 bases. Germline V gene lookup returns CDR1 SNHLY and CDR2 FYNNEI. V shed 2 bases, J shed 9 bases, and the junction held 7 bases outside the gene matches. The CDR3 consists of 15 residues. The CDR3 DNA sequence: TGTGCCAGCAGTGAACCTAGCGGGAGACGGATTGAGCAGTTCTTC. It codes for CASSEPSGRRIEQFF.

Worth noting for this clonotype: Just one base apart from a much larger clone, this may be a read error. The genes are TRBV12-3 or TRBV12-4 and TRBJ2-2; 8 nucleotides align to TRBD2. J was trimmed by 7 bases and V by 7 bases; bases with no gene match: 5. CDR3 length: 13 amino acids. The CDR3 nucleotides read TGTGCCAGCATGTACGGGAGGGTCGGGGAGCTGTTTTTT. It translates to CASMYGRVGELFF.

This clonotype appeared a few times. V is TRBV29-1 and J is TRBJ2-7, with TRBD1 matching 8 bases. The V segment lost 4 bases and the J segment 2 bases; nucleotides outside the gene matches: 10. Germline CDR1 is SQVTM and CDR2 is ANQGSEA. CDR3 size: 15 residues. In nucleotides, the CDR3 is TGCAGCGTTGTAGGGGGACAGGTCCTTCCCTACGAGCAGTACTTC. It encodes CSVVGGQVLPYEQYF.

The table lists this clonotype with many counts. The rearrangement joins TRBV5-1 to TRBJ2-1; D ambiguous. V dropped 4 bases and J dropped 4 bases, with 12 bases sitting between them. The CDR3 is made up of 14 amino acids. Germline V lookup: CDR1 SGHRS, CDR2 YFSETQ. This CDR3 is CASSPVTDYNEQFF. CDR3 nucleotide sequence: TGCGCCAGCAGCCCAGTGACGGATTACAATGAGCAGTTCTTC.

This clonotype was seen at least ten times. This sequence joins TRBV2 and TRBJ1-4, with D maybe TRBD1 (6 bases). Germline V CDR1 and CDR2: SNHLY, FYNNEI. The CDR3 loop spans 13 amino acids. Trimming removed 3 bases at V and 6 bases at J, with 8 bases between. The CDR3 DNA reads as TGTGCCAGCAGTGACAGGGGCTATGAAAAACTGTTTTTT. Translated, it gives CASSDRGYEKLFF. The full variable domain, with the rest looked up from reference TRBV2 and TRBJ1-4, is EPEVTQTPSHQVTQMGQEVILRCVPISNHLYFYWYRQILGQKVEFLVSFYNNEISEKSEIFDDQFSVERPDGSNFTLKIRSTKLEDSAMYFCASSDRGYEKLFFGSGTQLSVL.

This clonotype turned up a few times. The chain joins TRBV20-1 to TRBJ2-5; 9 bases line up with TRBD2. Germline loops: CDR1 DFQATT, CDR2 SNEGSKA (reference sequence). This CDR3 is built from 14 residues. With V trimmed by 6 bases and J by 5 bases, 10 bases remained unmatched. For the CDR3, the DNA is TGCAGTGCCTCCGGCGGGAGGGCCGTTGAGACCCAGTACTTC. This translates into CSASGGRAVETQYF.

The table lists this clonotype with a few counts. The chain has TRBV5-5 and TRBJ2-2; 14 nucleotides match TRBD2. Germline CDR1 is SGHKS and CDR2 is YYEKEE (reference sequence). The CDR3 is 18 residues long. V was clipped by 4 bases and J by 1 base; unmatched bases: 6. The CDR3 DNA is TGTGCCAGCAGCGGACTAGCGGGGGGCCCTCTGAACACCGGGGAGCTGTTTTTT. Translation gives CASSGLAGGPLNTGELFF.

This clonotype was seen at least ten times. The chain combines TRBV2 with TRBJ1-1, with D hard to call. CDR1 SNHLY and CDR2 FYNNEI come from the germline V gene. Trimming took 4 bases from V and 1 from J, leaving 7 bases between them. CDR3 length: 13 amino acids. The CDR3 sequence is CASSVQRNTEAFF. CDR3 coding DNA: TGTGCCAGCAGTGTCCAGAGGAACACTGAAGCTTTCTTT.

This clonotype appeared many times. The chain links TRBV21-1 to TRBJ2-3; the tabulated D call, TRBD1, remains unverified against the DNA. TRBV21-1 is a documented pseudogene. The CDR3 consists of 16 residues. The CDR3 coding sequence is TGTGCCAGCAGCACTCCAGGGGGGGAGAACACAGATACGCAGTATTTT. Amino acids: CASSTPGGENTDTQYF.

The J gene is TRBJ2-5, the V gene TRBV7-6; 9 bases map to TRBD2. The CDR3 has 15 amino acids. Germline V gene lookup returns CDR1 SGHVS and CDR2 FNYEAQ. The V and J ends lost 5 bases and 1 base, in that order; junction bases with no gene match: 5. For the CDR3, the DNA is TGTGCCAGCAGCCCGTTTAGCGGGGGCCAAGAGACCCAGTACTTC. It codes for CASSPFSGGQETQYF.

The J gene is TRBJ2-1, the V gene TRBV15; a weak D match, TRBD1 (5 bases). CDR1 is LNHNV and CDR2 is YYDKDF in the germline V gene (reference sequence). With 1 base removed from V and 0 bases from J, the gap between germline ends came to 10 bases. The CDR3 has 16 residues. CDR3 residues: CATSRAGSSSYNEQFF. The DNA for the CDR3 is TGTGCCACCAGCAGAGCAGGGTCTAGCTCCTACAATGAGCAGTTCTTC.

The chain's CDR3 is CASSPGQGGPEAFF. DNA of the CDR3: TGTGCCAGCAGCCCGGGACAGGGCGGGCCTGAAGCTTTCTTT. The chain uses TRBV12-3 or TRBV12-4 and TRBJ1-1, with 9 bases matching TRBD1. The CDR3 spans 14 residues. The ends lost 6 bases at V and 6 bases at J; junction bases unmatched: 8.

This clonotype was recorded at least ten times. The CDR3, as DNA: TGTGCCACCAGCAAGTACCTCGAGGGTACCTACGAGCAGTACTTC. Residues: CATSKYLEGTYEQYF. This chain uses TRBV15 with TRBJ2-7, with TRBD2 as a possible D gene (5 bases). The CDR3 is made up of 15 amino acids. V lost 4 bases to trimming and J lost 2 bases, with 15 bases between them. Germline CDR1 and CDR2: LNHNV and YYDKDF (reference sequence).

This clonotype appeared a few times. The chain joins TRBV7-2 to TRBJ2-4; D call uncertain. V was clipped by 1 base and J by 0 bases, with 10 bases between them. In germline, CDR1 is SGHTA, CDR2 FQGNSA. CDR3 size: 16 residues. For the CDR3, the DNA is TGTGCCAGCAGCTTAGTAGGGATTCTAGCCAAAAACATTCAGTACTTC. Its translation: CASSLVGILAKNIQYF.

This clonotype was detected a few times. The V gene is TRBV29-1, the J gene TRBJ2-5; 7 bases fit TRBD2. Germline CDR1 and CDR2: SQVTM and ANQGSEA. The CDR3 has 12 amino acids. V trimming: 3 bases; J trimming: 5 bases; junction bases outside the gene matches: 3. CDR3 DNA: TGCAGCGTTGAGATGGGGGGGGAGACCCAGTACTTC. Its protein is CSVEMGGETQYF. The full variable domain, in which reference TRBV29-1 and TRBJ2-5 provide the parts outside the CDR3, is SAVISQKPSRDICQRGTSLTIQCQVDSQVTMMFWYRQQPGQSLTLIATANQGSEATYESGFVIDKFPISRPNLTFSTLTVSNMSPEDSSIYLCSVEMGGETQYFGPGTRLLVL.

This clonotype was seen repeatedly, ten times or more. CDR3: CASSPQERGTGTAFF. Here the CDR3 DNA reads TGCGCCAGCAGCCCCCAGGAGCGGGGCACAGGGACAGCTTTCTTT. The rearrangement links TRBV5-1 to TRBJ1-1, with a tentative D call TRBD1 (6 bases). In germline, CDR1 is SGHRS, CDR2 YFSETQ. This CDR3 spans 15 amino acids. Trimming cost V 4 bases and J 10 bases, with 23 bases left between them.

The chain has TRBV10-3 and TRBJ1-5; D gene ambiguous. Trimming removed 0 bases from V and 4 bases from J, with 7 bases in between. The CDR3 spans 14 residues. CDR1 and CDR2 from the germline V gene are ENHRY and SYGVKD. CDR3 in amino acids: CAISESPGNQPQHF. CDR3 nucleotides: TGTGCCATCAGTGAGTCGCCGGGGAATCAGCCCCAGCATTTT.

This clonotype was observed a handful of times. This chain uses TRBV4-1 with TRBJ2-7, with 12 bases identical to TRBD2. The CDR3 has 16 amino acids. Germline CDR1 reads MGHRA; CDR2 reads YSYEKL. Trimming took 2 bases from V and 1 from J; bases not matched to a gene: 3. The CDR3 protein is CASSQTGTSGSYEQYF. CDR3 sequence (DNA): TGCGCCAGCAGCCAAACCGGGACTAGCGGGTCCTACGAGCAGTACTTC.

This sequence joins TRBV7-9 and TRBJ1-5; D not certain. This CDR3 has 12 amino acids. Germline assignment: CDR1 SEHNR and CDR2 FQNEAQ (reference sequence). The ends were cut back, 1 base at V and 10 bases at J, with 8 bases in the middle. The CDR3 nucleotides are TGTGCCAGCAGCTTAGATTATCCCCCCCAGCATTTT. Translated: CASSLDYPPQHF. The whole variable domain, filled in from reference TRBV7-9 and TRBJ1-5, reads DTGVSQNPRHKITKRGQNVTFRCDPISEHNRLYWYRQTLGQGPEFLTYFQNEAQLEKSRLLSDRFSAERPKGSFSTLEIQRTEQGDSAMYLCASSLDYPPQHFGDGTRLSIL.

The chain recombines TRBV7-9 with TRBJ2-5; TRBD1 matches 9 bases. CDR3 length equals 14 residues. V gave up 1 base and J gave up 5 bases; unmatched junction bases: 2. The germline V gene has CDR1 SEHNR and CDR2 FQNEAQ (reference sequence). The CDR3 DNA follows: TGTGCCAGCAGCTTAGGGGACAGGGCTGAGACCCAGTACTTC. It yields the protein CASSLGDRAETQYF.

This chain links TRBV18 with TRBJ2-2, with TRBD2 matching 7 bases. CDR1 KGHSH and CDR2 LQKENI come from the germline V gene. J lost 0 bases, V lost 0 bases, and 1 base had no gene match. The CDR3 contains 16 residues. The CDR3 is CASSPPGTTNTGELFF. CDR3 nucleotide sequence: TGTGCCAGCTCACCACCCGGGACTACGAACACCGGGGAGCTGTTTTTT.